The present T cell receptor beta chain was sequenced within a study of CD8 T cells in ankylosing spondylitis. MiXCR was run by TCRdb on the 5' RACE reads, yielding one entry per CDR3 protein. The sample carries tens of thousands of distinct CDR3 sequences, approximately 15% recorded once. This CDR3 contains 14 residues. V was trimmed by 4 bases and J by 4 bases, leaving 11 bases between them. Germline V gene sequence: CDR1 SGHRS, CDR2 YFSETQ. The receptor was isolated from a male donor with ankylosing spondylitis or in good health (not recorded which). The sequenced sample consisted of blood. V is TRBV5-1 and J is TRBJ2-2; D is possibly TRBD2 (5 bases). This CDR3 is CASSTGRGTGELFF. DNA for the CDR3: TGCGCCAGCAGCACGGGCCGGGGCACCGGGGAGCTGTTTTTT.